These T cell receptor beta chains were read from a single sample in a study of T cell responses to AZD1222 COVID-19 vaccine. Here immunoSEQ multiplex PCR was the method, and the copy in TCRdb shows in-frame clones only, minus some. Counted here are some 67,000 clones, under 90% occurring once; the ten biggest clones make up 5.5% to 7%. The sample was peripheral blood, taken 28 days after the second AZD1222 dose. These receptors all come from an adult who received the AZD1222 COVID-19 vaccine. The CDR3 runs from the conserved cysteine through the conserved F or W. D genes are given only for firm matches. The size of a clone is reported for some rows only, either as once, few or many, or as a class for expanded clones.

cdr3_aa: CASSSRGYNEQFF; cdr3_nt: TGCGCCAGCAGCTCGCGGGGTTACAATGAGCAGTTCTTC; j_call: TRBJ2-1; clone_size: .; d_call: .; v_call: TRBV5-1; cdr3_length: 13
cdr3_aa: CASSPLWENTGELFF; cdr3_nt: TGTGCCAGCAGCCCACTTTGGGAGAACACCGGGGAGCTGTTTTTT; j_call: TRBJ2-2; clone_size: .; d_call: .; v_call: TRBV5-5; cdr3_length: 15
cdr3_aa: CASSQDRGTGGDTQYF; cdr3_nt: TGTGCCAGCAGCCAAGATCGGGGGACAGGGGGCGATACGCAGTATTTT; j_call: TRBJ2-3; clone_size: .; d_call: TRBD1; v_call: TRBV4-2; cdr3_length: 16
cdr3_aa: CSVDTTGAGNTIYF; cdr3_nt: TGCAGCGTTGACACTACAGGGGCTGGAAACACCATATATTTT; j_call: TRBJ1-3; clone_size: .; d_call: TRBD1; v_call: TRBV29-1; cdr3_length: 14
cdr3_aa: CASSQYVDGTEEHRGAVF; cdr3_nt: TGCGCCAGCAGTCAATATGTGGACGGGACCGAGGAACACCGGGGAGCTGTTTTT; j_call: TRBJ2-2; clone_size: .; d_call: .; v_call: TRBV23-1; cdr3_length: 18
cdr3_aa: CAISEPGGQGFSSYEQYF; cdr3_nt: TGTGCCATCAGTGAGCCTGGAGGACAGGGGTTTTCATCCTACGAGCAGTACTTC; j_call: TRBJ2-7; clone_size: .; d_call: TRBD1; v_call: TRBV10-3; cdr3_length: 18
cdr3_aa: CSVEVGTVAFF; cdr3_nt: TGCAGCGTTGAAGTTGGTACGGTGGCTTTCTTT; j_call: TRBJ1-1; clone_size: few; d_call: .; v_call: TRBV29-1; cdr3_length: 11
cdr3_aa: CASSADRFLEQFF; cdr3_nt: TGTGCCAGCAGCGCCGACAGGTTTCTTGAGCAGTTCTTC; j_call: TRBJ2-1; clone_size: once; d_call: .; v_call: TRBV9; cdr3_length: 13
cdr3_aa: CASSSGGMETQYF; cdr3_nt: TGTGCCAGCAGCTCGGGGGGGATGGAGACCCAGTACTTC; j_call: TRBJ2-5; clone_size: .; d_call: TRBD2; v_call: TRBV5-6; cdr3_length: 13
cdr3_aa: CASSGTGFFEYGYTF; cdr3_nt: TGTGCCAGTAGTGGAACAGGGTTCTTCGAGTATGGCTACACCTTC; j_call: TRBJ1-2; clone_size: .; d_call: .; v_call: TRBV19; cdr3_length: 15
cdr3_aa: CAISESEGVYNEQFF; cdr3_nt: TGTGCCATCAGTGAGTCTGAGGGGGTGTACAATGAGCAGTTCTTC; j_call: TRBJ2-1; clone_size: .; d_call: .; v_call: TRBV10-3; cdr3_length: 15
cdr3_aa: CASTPSGVENYGYTF; cdr3_nt: TGTGCCAGCACCCCATCCGGGGTTGAGAACTATGGCTACACCTTC; j_call: TRBJ1-2; clone_size: .; d_call: .; v_call: TRBV6-6; cdr3_length: 15
cdr3_aa: CASQREKLFF; cdr3_nt: TGTGCCAGTCAACGGGAAAAACTGTTTTTT; j_call: TRBJ1-4; clone_size: .; d_call: .; v_call: TRBV28; cdr3_length: 10
cdr3_aa: CASSWRGQSNQPQHF; cdr3_nt: TGTGCCAGCAGCTGGAGAGGGCAAAGCAATCAGCCCCAGCATTTT; j_call: TRBJ1-5; clone_size: .; d_call: .; v_call: TRBV7-8; cdr3_length: 15
cdr3_aa: CASRNIRDRKTNYGYTF; cdr3_nt: TGTGCCAGCAGAAACATCCGGGACAGGAAGACTAACTATGGCTACACCTTC; j_call: TRBJ1-2; clone_size: once; d_call: TRBD1; v_call: TRBV7-9; cdr3_length: 17
cdr3_aa: CASSRRTSGGAETQYF; cdr3_nt: TGTGCCAGCAGCCGGAGGACTAGCGGGGGGGCGGAGACCCAGTACTTC; j_call: TRBJ2-5; clone_size: .; d_call: TRBD2; v_call: TRBV7-2; cdr3_length: 16
cdr3_aa: CASSPLRGTNTEAFF; cdr3_nt: TGCGCCAGCAGCCCTCTTCGGGGGACGAACACTGAAGCTTTCTTT; j_call: TRBJ1-1; clone_size: .; d_call: .; v_call: TRBV5-1; cdr3_length: 15
cdr3_aa: CASSQDGGAGTPLHF; cdr3_nt: TGCGCCAGCAGCCAAGATGGGGGGGCCGGGACACCCCTCCACTTT; j_call: TRBJ1-6; clone_size: .; d_call: .; v_call: TRBV4-3; cdr3_length: 15
cdr3_aa: CASSLWGEGNQPQHF; cdr3_nt: TGTGCCAGCAGCTTGTGGGGGGAGGGCAATCAGCCCCAGCATTTT; j_call: TRBJ1-5; clone_size: .; d_call: .; v_call: TRBV5-5; cdr3_length: 15
cdr3_aa: CASSSRGGADYEQYF; cdr3_nt: TGTGCCAGCAGCTCTCGCGGGGGGGCCGACTACGAGCAGTACTTC; j_call: TRBJ2-7; clone_size: .; d_call: TRBD2; v_call: TRBV7-2; cdr3_length: 15
cdr3_aa: CASSRGGTENTEAFF; cdr3_nt: TGTGCCAGCAGTCGGGGGGGGACCGAGAACACTGAAGCTTTCTTT; j_call: TRBJ1-1; clone_size: .; d_call: .; v_call: TRBV7-2; cdr3_length: 15
cdr3_aa: CASSLGTASGYEQYF; cdr3_nt: TGTGCCAGTAGTCTCGGGACGGCTTCGGGTTACGAGCAGTACTTC; j_call: TRBJ2-7; clone_size: .; d_call: .; v_call: TRBV19; cdr3_length: 15
cdr3_aa: CASSPLGGEPQHF; cdr3_nt: TGTGCCAGCAGTCCCTTGGGGGGGGAGCCCCAGCATTTT; j_call: TRBJ1-5; clone_size: once; d_call: .; v_call: TRBV6-5; cdr3_length: 13
cdr3_aa: CASSEQGNGYTF; cdr3_nt: TGTGCCAGCAGTGAACAGGGGAATGGCTACACCTTC; j_call: TRBJ1-2; clone_size: .; d_call: .; v_call: TRBV2; cdr3_length: 12
cdr3_aa: CASSSTRRGVDRAADTQYF; cdr3_nt: TGTGCCAGCAGCTCCACAAGAAGGGGGGTGGACAGGGCGGCAGATACGCAGTATTTT; j_call: TRBJ2-3; clone_size: .; d_call: TRBD1; v_call: TRBV5-5; cdr3_length: 19